These 23 T cell receptor beta chains originate from one sample sequenced in a study of blood T cells in healthy people across ages. The second PCR ran roughly 6 to 11 cycles with a sample-barcoded 5' primer and J-beta primers. TCRdb ran MiXCR on the 5' RACE reads and lists one entry per CDR3 protein. The sample lists roughly 800,000 distinct CDR3 sequences; approximately 35% were seen once. The sequencing sample was made of blood. These TCRs come from a man between 18 and 35 years old in good health.

The chain links TRBV4-1 to TRBJ1-5; weak D call: TRBD1 (6 bases). The V end lost 4 bases, the J end lost 6 bases, and 13 bases lay between the germline ends. CDR1 MGHRA and CDR2 YSYEKL come from the germline V gene. The CDR3 has 14 amino acids. This chain's CDR3 is CASSRIQGGQPQHF. The CDR3 DNA sequence: TGCGCCAGCAGCCGTATACAGGGAGGTCAGCCCCAGCATTTT.

CDR3 in DNA: TGTGCCAGCAGCCTTCAGAGGGATAGCAATCAGCCCCAGCATTTT. This sequence encodes CASSLQRDSNQPQHF. J is TRBJ1-5 and V is TRBV5-6; D is unresolved. Trimming removed 4 bases at V and 0 bases at J, with 11 bases between. CDR1 SGHDT and CDR2 YYEEEE come from the germline V gene. This CDR3 spans 15 amino acids.

The DNA for the CDR3 is TGTGCCAGCTCTTGGAGGCATTTGCGAGTCTACGAGCAGTACTTC. Translated, it gives CASSWRHLRVYEQYF. This rearrangement joins TRBV6-2 or TRBV6-3 to TRBJ2-7; tentative D call: TRBD2 (5 bases). CDR1 and CDR2 (germline): MNHEY, SVGEGT. V lost 8 bases and J 3 bases, leaving 20 bases between the germline ends. This CDR3 is 15 amino acids long.

This sequence joins TRBV2 and TRBJ1-1; TRBD1 matches at 10 bases. The V gene's germline CDR1 is SNHLY and CDR2 FYNNEI. V lost 7 bases, J lost 9 bases, and 8 bases stayed unmatched. The CDR3 is made up of 13 amino acids. CDR3 DNA sequence: TGTGCCAGCAATCCGGGACAGGGGAGTAAAGCTTTCTTT. This sequence encodes CASNPGQGSKAFF.

This clonotype was found a few times. The chain is built from TRBV6-6 and TRBJ2-1, with D possibly matching TRBD2 (8 bases). The germline V and J ends were trimmed by 6 bases and 7 bases, with 19 bases remaining between them. This CDR3 comprises 15 residues. The germline V gene has CDR1 MNHNY and CDR2 SVGAGI (reference sequence). Written as DNA, the CDR3 is TGTGCCAGCAGCCCCGAGGGGGCGGGAGGTAATGAGCAGTTCTTC. This codes for CASSPEGAGGNEQFF.

The V and J genes are TRBV12-3 or TRBV12-4 and TRBJ1-1, with 9 bases identical to TRBD1. The V gene end was trimmed by 2 bases and the J gene end by 5 bases; junction bases not matched to a gene: 6. CDR3 size: 15 residues. The CDR3 spells CASSLRMGQGTEAFF. Written as DNA, the CDR3 is TGTGCCAGCAGTTTACGGATGGGACAGGGTACTGAAGCTTTCTTT.

This clonotype has more than one count but fewer than ten. This chain connects TRBV9 to TRBJ2-2; D may be TRBD1 (5 bases). The CDR3 is 14 amino acids. The V end was cut by 6 bases, the J end by 0 bases, with 9 bases between. The germline CDR1 and CDR2 sequences are SGDLS and YYNGEE. The CDR3 nucleotides read TGTGCCAGCACCAGGGCCTCGAACACCGGGGAGCTGTTTTTT. This codes for CASTRASNTGELFF.

The table lists this clonotype with many counts. The chain couples TRBV4-3 to TRBJ1-1; TRBD1 aligns across 7 bases. The germline CDR1 and CDR2 sequences are LGHNA and YSLEER. This CDR3 is built from 15 residues. V was clipped by 0 bases and J by 4 bases; unmatched bases: 5. For the CDR3, the DNA is TGCGCCAGCAGCCAAGATCGACAGGGTGCCACTGAAGCTTTCTTT. It translates to CASSQDRQGATEAFF.

The rearrangement joins TRBV12-3 or TRBV12-4 to TRBJ2-2; D is perhaps TRBD2 (5 bases). Between the trimmed V and J ends, which lost 2 bases and 4 bases, there was a span of 11 bases. CDR3 size: 15 residues. The CDR3 loop is CASSLRGPGTGELFF. For the CDR3, the DNA is TGTGCCAGCAGTTTAAGAGGGCCCGGCACCGGGGAGCTGTTTTTT.

The chain links TRBV4-3 to TRBJ1-4; 7 bases are a match to TRBD1. V shed 0 bases, J shed 7 bases, and the junction held 20 bases outside the gene matches. Germline CDR1 is LGHNA and CDR2 is YSLEER. The CDR3 spans 20 residues. CDR3 protein: CASSQDWAGTALSRSEKLFF. The CDR3 DNA sequence: TGCGCCAGCAGCCAAGACTGGGCCGGGACAGCCCTGTCTCGGAGTGAAAAACTGTTTTTT.

The V call is TRBV20-1, the J call TRBJ2-1; D is perhaps TRBD1 (5 bases). The V and J ends lost 5 bases and 5 bases respectively, with 13 bases between them. The CDR3 is made up of 13 amino acids. Germline V gene data show CDR1 as DFQATT and CDR2 as SNEGSKA (reference sequence). CDR3 region: CSAGADTDNEQFF. The CDR3 nucleotides are TGCAGTGCTGGGGCGGACACAGACAATGAGCAGTTCTTC.

The J gene is TRBJ2-5, the V gene TRBV24-1; 7 bases agree with TRBD1. J was trimmed by 0 bases and V by 2 bases; bases with no gene match: 2. The germline CDR1 and CDR2 sequences are KGHDR and SFDVKD. The CDR3 contains 15 residues. For the CDR3, the DNA is TGTGCCACCAGTGATTCGGGACAGTACCAAGAGACCCAGTACTTC. The encoded protein is CATSDSGQYQETQYF.

The chain carries TRBV10-3 and TRBJ1-2; D unresolved. The V and J ends lost 6 bases and 3 bases respectively, with 14 bases between them. The CDR3 covers 14 residues. Germline CDR1 ENHRY, CDR2 SYGVKD. CDR3 nucleotides: TGTGCCATCAGCGAGGCGGAATCATACTATGGCTACACCTTC. Protein product: CAISEAESYYGYTF.

The CDR3 region is CASSPITGLNTEAFF. The DNA for the CDR3 is TGTGCCAGCTCACCTATCACAGGGCTGAACACTGAAGCTTTCTTT. This rearrangement joins TRBV18 to TRBJ1-1, with TRBD1 as a possible D gene (6 bases). V was pared by 3 bases and J by 0 bases, with 11 bases between. This CDR3 has 15 amino acids. Germline loops: CDR1 KGHSH, CDR2 LQKENI. Using reference TRBV18 and TRBJ1-1 for the parts outside the CDR3, the full variable domain is NAGVMQNPRHLVRRRGQEARLRCSPMKGHSHVYWYRQLPEEGLKFMVYLQKENIIDESGMPKERFSAEFPKEGPSILRIQQVVRGDSAAYFCASSPITGLNTEAFFGQGTRLTVV.

The rearrangement links TRBV6-2 or TRBV6-3 to TRBJ2-1; D gene uncertain. Trimming took 6 bases from V and 6 from J, leaving 21 bases between them. Germline V gene lookup returns CDR1 MNHEY and CDR2 SVGEGT. This CDR3 is built from 16 residues. Written as DNA, the CDR3 is TGTGCCAGCAGCCAAACTCAGGTTCCTATTCGCAATGAGCAGTTCTTC. Protein product: CASSQTQVPIRNEQFF.

V gene TRBV7-9 combines with J gene TRBJ2-1; the D gene is possibly TRBD2 (5 bases). Looked up from germline, CDR1 is SEHNR and CDR2 is FQNEAQ (reference sequence). Trimming pared 4 bases from V and 6 bases from J, leaving 13 bases between. The length of the CDR3 is 14 residues. This CDR3 reads CASSSPDGGNEQFF. The CDR3 nucleotides read TGTGCCAGCAGCTCACCGGACGGAGGCAATGAGCAGTTCTTC.

This chain joins TRBV4-2 and TRBJ2-2, with D perhaps TRBD1 (5 bases). The V end was cut by 1 base, the J end by 3 bases, with 9 bases between. The CDR3 is 15 residues long. Per germline, CDR1 LGHNA and CDR2 YNFKEQ. This CDR3 reads CASSQARADTGELFF. The CDR3 DNA follows: TGTGCCAGCAGCCAAGCCAGGGCGGACACCGGGGAGCTGTTTTTT.

The chain recombines TRBV12-3 or TRBV12-4 with TRBJ2-5, with no clear D. The DNA matches TRBJ2-7 better at its end, which makes the J call doubtful. The CDR3 sequence is 11 residues long. The CDR3 protein is CASTATYEQYF. CDR3 in DNA: TGTGCCAGCACCGCTACCTACGAGCAGTACTTC.

V and J are TRBV25-1 and TRBJ1-1; maybe TRBD1 (5 bases). Trimming removed 6 bases at V and 0 bases at J, with 14 bases between. Per germline, CDR1 MGHDK and CDR2 SYGVNS. The CDR3 has 15 amino acids. CDR3 sequence (DNA): TGTGCCAGCAGCCACGGGGCACTTATGAACACTGAAGCTTTCTTT. This gives the protein CASSHGALMNTEAFF.

The V and J genes are TRBV28 and TRBJ1-5; possibly TRBD1 for D (6 bases). The germline V gene encodes CDR1 MDHEN and CDR2 SYDVKM. Trimming cost V 6 bases and J 0 bases, with 18 bases left between them. This CDR3 comprises 17 residues. The CDR3 loop reads CASRGETGGHSNQPQHF. In DNA form, the CDR3 reads TGTGCCAGCAGGGGGGAGACAGGAGGCCATAGCAATCAGCCCCAGCATTTT.

Only a few counts were recorded for this clonotype. The gene calls are TRBV19 and TRBJ2-3; 7 bases map to TRBD1. The CDR3 has 14 amino acids. J lost 0 bases, V lost 9 bases, and 6 bases had no gene match. The V gene's germline CDR1 is LNHDA and CDR2 SQIVND (reference sequence). The CDR3 region has the DNA TGTGCCAGCGCTACAGGGGCTAGCACAGATACGCAGTATTTT. Translated, it gives CASATGASTDTQYF.

Comment on this clonotype: A read error is possible here, since a much larger clone lies one base away. This chain links TRBV20-1 with TRBJ2-3; D not resolved. The germline CDR1 and CDR2 sequences are DFQATT and SNEGSKA (reference sequence). The CDR3 is 14 amino acids. Trimming stripped 3 bases from V and 0 bases from J, with 10 bases between. The CDR3 loop reads CSARVDASTDTQYF. The CDR3 DNA is TGCAGTGCTAGGGTTGACGCTAGCACAGATACGCAGTATTTT.

The chain uses TRBV5-1 and TRBJ2-1; the D is unclear. Trimming removed 7 bases from V and 0 bases from J, with 11 bases in between. Germline V CDR1 and CDR2: SGHRS, YFSETQ. This CDR3 contains 14 residues. CDR3 protein: CASRPLSSYNEQFF. CDR3 sequence (DNA): TGCGCCAGCCGGCCCTTGAGCTCCTACAATGAGCAGTTCTTC.